This T cell receptor beta chain came from a study of shared clonotypes between healthy human individuals. Assay: immunoSEQ multiplex PCR; the TCRdb copy retains only in-frame clones and omits some. The profile shows about 490,000 clones, about 78% of them singletons. CDR1 MNHNS and CDR2 SASEGT come from the germline V gene. V dropped 6 bases and J dropped 5; count of bases not matched to a gene: 9. CDR3 size: 14 residues. Each donor was a Caucasian adult residing in Nashville, Tennessee. This TCR was sampled from a woman aged 35 to 49 in good health. Some clones in this sample may be carry-over from other donors' samples. The specimen sequenced was PBMCs. The rearrangement links TRBV6-1 to TRBJ2-5; 7 nucleotides align to TRBD2. CDR3 sequence reads: CASSQPGLLETQYF. DNA of the CDR3: TGTGCCAGCAGCCAACCGGGACTACTGGAGACCCAGTACTTC.